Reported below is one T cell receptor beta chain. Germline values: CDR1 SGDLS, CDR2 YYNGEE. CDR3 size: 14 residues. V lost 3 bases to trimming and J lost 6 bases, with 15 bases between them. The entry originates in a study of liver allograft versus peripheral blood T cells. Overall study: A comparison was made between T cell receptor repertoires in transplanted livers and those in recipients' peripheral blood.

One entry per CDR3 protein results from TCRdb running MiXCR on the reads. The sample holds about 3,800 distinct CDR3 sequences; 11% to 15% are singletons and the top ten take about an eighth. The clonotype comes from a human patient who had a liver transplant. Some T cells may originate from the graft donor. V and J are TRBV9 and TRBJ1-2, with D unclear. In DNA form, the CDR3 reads TGTGCCAGCAGCGGGACCCCAGGTTGGGATGGCTACACCTTC. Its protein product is CASSGTPGWDGYTF.